The T cell receptor beta chain described here comes from a study of cytomegalovirus exposure and HLA in healthy donors. As for the study in general: There were 117 million unique TCR beta sequences, drawn from roughly 200 million T cells, in an earlier analysis.

Details on this clone: Its antigen is not known.

In the PCR, 60 Vbeta and 13 Jbeta primers were used. Using immunoSEQ multiplex PCR, the repertoire was profiled, and TCRdb retains in-frame clones only, with some absent. Here the sample spans roughly 100,000 clones, over 70% being singletons. Broader study findings: Some V segments could not be told apart, so they were left out, TRBV6-2 and TRBV6-3 among them. 15,000 to 20,000 TCR beta sequences were associated with HLA alleles at 0.05 false discovery rate in a later analysis.

CDR3 size: 16 residues. Unmatched junction bases numbered 8, after V lost 1 base and J lost 6 bases. The germline V gene encodes CDR1 SGHRS and CDR2 YFSETQ. The chain couples TRBV5-1 to TRBJ2-2; 8 bases map to TRBD1. This receptor was identified in a woman aged 40 to 50 in good health and CMV-seronegative. What was sequenced was PBMCs. This chain's CDR3 is CASSLQGQAYPGELFF. The CDR3 DNA reads TGCGCCAGCAGCTTGCAGGGACAGGCGTACCCCGGGGAGCTGTTTTTT.